This TCR beta chain was sequenced for a study of cytomegalovirus exposure and HLA in healthy donors. General study points: Serostatus for CMV was the only available immune exposure information. Among donors in an Asian-associated ancestry cluster, a later analysis reportedly found fewer N-insertions than the roughly 700-donor mean.

V lost 3 bases and J lost 7; bases outside the gene matches: 6. The CDR3 totals 15 residues. Germline CDR1 SGHRS, CDR2 YFSETQ. The PCR was carried out with 60 Vbeta primers and 13 Jbeta primers. Assay used: immunoSEQ multiplex PCR; TCRdb lists only in-frame clones, some missing. The repertoire holds 150,000 to 200,000 clones, around 84% seen once, with roughly 2.2% in the top ten. On this clone itself: The antigen is not known.

The sequenced sample was PBMCs. The TCR originated in a man between 18 and 29 years old in good health and CMV-seropositive. The genes are TRBV5-1 and TRBJ1-6; 8 positions match TRBD1. CDR3 sequence reads: CASSYSGQENSPLHF. CDR3 sequence (DNA): TGCGCCAGCAGCTATTCGGGACAGGAGAATTCACCCCTCCACTTT.